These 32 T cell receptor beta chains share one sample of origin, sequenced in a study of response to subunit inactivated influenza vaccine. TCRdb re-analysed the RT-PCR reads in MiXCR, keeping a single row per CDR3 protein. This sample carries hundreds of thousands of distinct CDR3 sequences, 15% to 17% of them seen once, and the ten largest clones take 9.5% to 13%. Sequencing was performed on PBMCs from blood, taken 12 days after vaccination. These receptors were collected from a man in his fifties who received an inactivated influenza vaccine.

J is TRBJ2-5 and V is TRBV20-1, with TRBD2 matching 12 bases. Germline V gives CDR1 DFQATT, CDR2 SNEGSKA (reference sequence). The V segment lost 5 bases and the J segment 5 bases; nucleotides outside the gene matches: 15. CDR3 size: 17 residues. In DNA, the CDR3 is TGCAGTGCTGACGACTTACAGACTAGCGGGAGTATGGAGACCCAGTACTTC. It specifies CSADDLQTSGSMETQYF.

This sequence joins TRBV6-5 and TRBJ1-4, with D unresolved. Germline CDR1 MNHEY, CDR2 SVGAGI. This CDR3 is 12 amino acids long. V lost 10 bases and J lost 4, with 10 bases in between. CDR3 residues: CATSGDNEKLFF. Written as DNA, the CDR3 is TGTGCCACTTCAGGAGATAATGAAAAACTGTTTTTT.

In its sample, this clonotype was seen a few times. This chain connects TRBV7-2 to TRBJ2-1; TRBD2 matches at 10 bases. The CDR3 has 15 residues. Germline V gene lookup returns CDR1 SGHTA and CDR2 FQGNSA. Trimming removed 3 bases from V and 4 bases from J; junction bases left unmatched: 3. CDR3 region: CASSLLGLAYNEQFF. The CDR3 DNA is TGTGCCAGCAGCTTGCTGGGACTAGCGTACAATGAGCAGTTCTTC. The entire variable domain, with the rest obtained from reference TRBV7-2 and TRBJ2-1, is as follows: GAGVSQSPSNKVTEKGKDVELRCDPISGHTALYWYRQSLGQGLEFLIYFQGNSAPDKSGLPSDRFSAERTGGSVSTLTIQRTQQEDSAVYLCASSLLGLAYNEQFFGPGTRLTVL.

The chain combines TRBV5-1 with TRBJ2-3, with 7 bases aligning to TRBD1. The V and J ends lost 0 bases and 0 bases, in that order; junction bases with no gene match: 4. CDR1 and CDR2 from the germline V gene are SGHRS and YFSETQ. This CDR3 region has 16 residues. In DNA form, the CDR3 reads TGCGCCAGCAGCTTGGGTGACAGGGCTAGCACAGATACGCAGTATTTT. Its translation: CASSLGDRASTDTQYF.

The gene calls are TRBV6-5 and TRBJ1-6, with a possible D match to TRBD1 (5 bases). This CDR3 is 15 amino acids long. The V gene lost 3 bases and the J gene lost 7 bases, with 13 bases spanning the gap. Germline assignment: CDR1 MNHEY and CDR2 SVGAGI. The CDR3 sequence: CASSYAGRLNSPLHF. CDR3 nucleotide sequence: TGTGCCAGCAGTTATGCGGGGCGCTTAAATTCACCCCTCCACTTT.

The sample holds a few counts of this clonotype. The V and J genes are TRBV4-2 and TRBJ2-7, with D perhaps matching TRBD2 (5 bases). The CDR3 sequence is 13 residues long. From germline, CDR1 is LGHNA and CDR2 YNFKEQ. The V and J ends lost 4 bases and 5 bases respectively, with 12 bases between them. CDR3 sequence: CASSPILGNEQYF. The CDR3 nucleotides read TGTGCCAGCAGCCCCATCCTCGGGAACGAGCAGTACTTC.

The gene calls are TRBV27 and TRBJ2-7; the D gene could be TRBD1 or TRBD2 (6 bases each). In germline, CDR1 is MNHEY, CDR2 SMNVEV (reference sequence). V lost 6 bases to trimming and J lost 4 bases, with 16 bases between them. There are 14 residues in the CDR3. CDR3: CASSLGGDGYEQYF. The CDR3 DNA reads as TGTGCCAGCAGCCTGGGGGGCGATGGTTACGAGCAGTACTTC.

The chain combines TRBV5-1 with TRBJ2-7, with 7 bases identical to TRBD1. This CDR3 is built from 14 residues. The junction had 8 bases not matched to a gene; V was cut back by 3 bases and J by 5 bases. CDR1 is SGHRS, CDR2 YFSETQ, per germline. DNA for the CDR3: TGCGCCAGCAGCTGGGGCTCAACAGGGGACGAGCAGTACTTC. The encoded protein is CASSWGSTGDEQYF.

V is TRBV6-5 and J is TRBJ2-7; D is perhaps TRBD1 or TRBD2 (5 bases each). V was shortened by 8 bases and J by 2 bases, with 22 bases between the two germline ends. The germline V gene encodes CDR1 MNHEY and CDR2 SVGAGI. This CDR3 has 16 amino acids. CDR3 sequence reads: CASAYRSGTPAYEQYF. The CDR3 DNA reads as TGTGCCAGCGCTTACCGATCCGGGACGCCAGCCTACGAGCAGTACTTC.

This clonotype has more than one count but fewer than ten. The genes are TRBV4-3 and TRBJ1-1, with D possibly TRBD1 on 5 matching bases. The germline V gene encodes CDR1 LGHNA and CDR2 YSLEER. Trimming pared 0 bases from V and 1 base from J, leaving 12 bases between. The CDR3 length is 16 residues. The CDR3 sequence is CASSQDQGSRNTEAFF. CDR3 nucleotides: TGCGCCAGCAGCCAAGACCAGGGAAGTAGGAACACTGAAGCTTTCTTT.

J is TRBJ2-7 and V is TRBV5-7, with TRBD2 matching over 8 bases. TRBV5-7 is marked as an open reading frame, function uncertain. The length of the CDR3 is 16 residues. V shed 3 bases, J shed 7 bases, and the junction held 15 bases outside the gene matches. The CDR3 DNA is TGTGCCAGCAGCTGGGAGCGGGGGCGCCGATTGAGGGAGCAGTACTTC. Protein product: CASSWERGRRLREQYF.

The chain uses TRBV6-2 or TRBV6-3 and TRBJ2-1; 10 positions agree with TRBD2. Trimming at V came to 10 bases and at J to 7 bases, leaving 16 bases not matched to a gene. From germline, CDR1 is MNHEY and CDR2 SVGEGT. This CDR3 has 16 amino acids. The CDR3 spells CATSRASGRLGNEQFF. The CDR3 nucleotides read TGTGCCACCTCAAGGGCTAGCGGGAGATTAGGAAATGAGCAGTTCTTC.

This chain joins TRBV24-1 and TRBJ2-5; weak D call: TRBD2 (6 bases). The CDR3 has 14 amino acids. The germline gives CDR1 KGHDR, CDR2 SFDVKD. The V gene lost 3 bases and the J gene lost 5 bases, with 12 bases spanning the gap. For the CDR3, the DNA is TGTGCCACCAGTGATGTCCTAGCGACGGAGACCCAGTACTTC. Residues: CATSDVLATETQYF.

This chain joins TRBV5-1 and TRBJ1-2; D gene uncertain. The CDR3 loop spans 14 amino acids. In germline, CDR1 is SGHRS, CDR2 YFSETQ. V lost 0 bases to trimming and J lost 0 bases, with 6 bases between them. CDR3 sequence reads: CASSLGETNYGYTF. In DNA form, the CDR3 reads TGCGCCAGCAGCTTGGGGGAGACTAACTATGGCTACACCTTC.

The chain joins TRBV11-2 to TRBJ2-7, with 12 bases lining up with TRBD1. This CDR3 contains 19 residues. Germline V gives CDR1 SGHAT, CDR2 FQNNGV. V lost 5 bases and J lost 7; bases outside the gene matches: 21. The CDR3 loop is CASSQGTGGELVSPGEQYF. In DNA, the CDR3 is TGTGCCAGCAGCCAAGGGACAGGGGGCGAGTTGGTGTCGCCGGGGGAGCAGTACTTC.

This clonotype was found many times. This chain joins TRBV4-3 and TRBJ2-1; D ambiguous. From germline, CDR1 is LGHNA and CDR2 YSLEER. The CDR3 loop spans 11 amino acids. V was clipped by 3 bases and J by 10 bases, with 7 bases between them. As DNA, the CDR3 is TGCGCCAGCAGCCAGTTAGGGGAGCAGTTCTTC. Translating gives CASSQLGEQFF.

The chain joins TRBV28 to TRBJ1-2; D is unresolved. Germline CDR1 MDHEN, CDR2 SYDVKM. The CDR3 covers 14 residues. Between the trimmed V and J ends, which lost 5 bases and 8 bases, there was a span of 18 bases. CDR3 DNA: TGTGCCAGCAGTCCCGCCCGAACCCCCATAGGCTACACCTTC. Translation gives CASSPARTPIGYTF.

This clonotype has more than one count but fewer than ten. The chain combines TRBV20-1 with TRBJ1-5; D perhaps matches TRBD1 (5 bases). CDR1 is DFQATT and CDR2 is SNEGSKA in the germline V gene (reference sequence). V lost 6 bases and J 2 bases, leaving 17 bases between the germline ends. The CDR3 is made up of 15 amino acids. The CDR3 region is CSATDGGDGNQPQHF. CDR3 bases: TGCAGTGCCACAGACGGGGGGGATGGCAATCAGCCCCAGCATTTT.

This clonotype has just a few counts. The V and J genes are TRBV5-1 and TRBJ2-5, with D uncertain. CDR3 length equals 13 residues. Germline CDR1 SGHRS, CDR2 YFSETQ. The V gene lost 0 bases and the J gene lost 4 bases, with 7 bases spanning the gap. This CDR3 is CASSLEFLETQYF. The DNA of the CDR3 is TGCGCCAGCAGCTTGGAATTCTTAGAGACCCAGTACTTC.

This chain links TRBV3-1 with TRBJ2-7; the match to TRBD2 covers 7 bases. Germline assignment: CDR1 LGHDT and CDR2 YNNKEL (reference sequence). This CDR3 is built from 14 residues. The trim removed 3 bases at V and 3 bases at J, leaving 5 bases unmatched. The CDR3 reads CASSQGGPIYEQYF. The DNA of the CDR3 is TGTGCCAGCAGCCAGGGAGGGCCTATCTACGAGCAGTACTTC.

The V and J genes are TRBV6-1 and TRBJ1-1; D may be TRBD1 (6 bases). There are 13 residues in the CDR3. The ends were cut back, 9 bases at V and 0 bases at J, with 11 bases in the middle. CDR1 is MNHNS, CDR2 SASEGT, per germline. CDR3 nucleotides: TGTGCCAGTATCGACAGGCTGAACACTGAAGCTTTCTTT. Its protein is CASIDRLNTEAFF.

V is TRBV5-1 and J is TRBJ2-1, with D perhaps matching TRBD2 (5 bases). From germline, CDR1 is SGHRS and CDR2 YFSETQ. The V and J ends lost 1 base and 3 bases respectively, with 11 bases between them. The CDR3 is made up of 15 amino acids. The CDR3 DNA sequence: TGCGCCAGCAGCTTGTCCCGGGATGGCTACAATGAGCAGTTCTTC. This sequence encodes CASSLSRDGYNEQFF.

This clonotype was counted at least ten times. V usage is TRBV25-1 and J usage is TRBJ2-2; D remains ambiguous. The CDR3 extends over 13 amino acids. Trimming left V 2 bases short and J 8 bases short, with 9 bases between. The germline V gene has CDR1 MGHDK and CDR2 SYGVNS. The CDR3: CASSETLRGELFF. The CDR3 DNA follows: TGTGCCAGCAGTGAAACGCTTCGGGGGGAGCTGTTTTTT.

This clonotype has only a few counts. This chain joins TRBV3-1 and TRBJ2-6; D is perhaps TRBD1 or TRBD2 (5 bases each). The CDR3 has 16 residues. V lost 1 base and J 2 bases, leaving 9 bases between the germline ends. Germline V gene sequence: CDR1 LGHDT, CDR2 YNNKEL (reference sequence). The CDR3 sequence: CASSQGGITGANVLTF. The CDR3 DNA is TGTGCCAGCAGCCAAGGGGGGATTACTGGGGCCAACGTCCTGACTTTC. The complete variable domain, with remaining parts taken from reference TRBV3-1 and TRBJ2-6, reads DTAVSQTPKYLVTQMGNDKSIKCEQNLGHDTMYWYKQDSKKFLKIMFSYNNKELIINETVPNRFSPKSPDKAHLNLHINSLELGDSAVYFCASSQGGITGANVLTFGAGSRLTVL.

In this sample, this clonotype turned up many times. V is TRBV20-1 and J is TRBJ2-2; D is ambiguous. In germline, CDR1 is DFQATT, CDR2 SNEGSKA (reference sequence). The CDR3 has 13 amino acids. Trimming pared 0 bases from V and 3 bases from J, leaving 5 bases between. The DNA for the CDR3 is TGCAGTGCTAGAGACGGGTACACCGGGGAGCTGTTTTTT. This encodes CSARDGYTGELFF.

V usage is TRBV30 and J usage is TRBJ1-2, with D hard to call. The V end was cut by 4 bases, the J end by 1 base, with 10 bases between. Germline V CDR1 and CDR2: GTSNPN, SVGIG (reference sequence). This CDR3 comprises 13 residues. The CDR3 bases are TGTGCCTGGAAAACGGGCTTTAACTATGGCTACACCTTC. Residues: CAWKTGFNYGYTF.

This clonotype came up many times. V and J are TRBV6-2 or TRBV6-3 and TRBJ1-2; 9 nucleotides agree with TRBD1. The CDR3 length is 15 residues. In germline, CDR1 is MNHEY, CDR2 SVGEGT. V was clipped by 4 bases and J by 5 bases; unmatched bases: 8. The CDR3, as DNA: TGTGCCAGCAGTTCCACGGGACAGGGAGCTTATGGCTACACCTTC. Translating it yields CASSSTGQGAYGYTF.

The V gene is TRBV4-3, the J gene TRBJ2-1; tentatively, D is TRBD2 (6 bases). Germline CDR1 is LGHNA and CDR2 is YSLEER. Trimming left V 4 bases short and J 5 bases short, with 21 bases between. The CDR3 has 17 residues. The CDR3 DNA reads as TGCGCCAGCAGCCCCCTCGGGTATGGAGGGGCCGACAATGAGCAGTTCTTC. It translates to CASSPLGYGGADNEQFF.

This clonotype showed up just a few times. CDR3 bases: TGTGCCACCGGTCTCAACCCGGCGAGCAATCAGCCCCAGCATTTT. Translated, it gives CATGLNPASNQPQHF. J is TRBJ1-5 and V is TRBV15, with unresolved D. The CDR3 has 15 residues. Germline CDR1 is LNHNV and CDR2 is YYDKDF (reference sequence). V lost 8 bases, J lost 1 base, and 15 bases lay in between.

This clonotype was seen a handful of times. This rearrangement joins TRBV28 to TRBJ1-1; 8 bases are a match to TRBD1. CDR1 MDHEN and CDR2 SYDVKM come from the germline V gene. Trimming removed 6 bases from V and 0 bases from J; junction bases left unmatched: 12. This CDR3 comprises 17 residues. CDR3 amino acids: CASSSPPRGQVNTEAFF. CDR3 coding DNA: TGTGCCAGCAGCTCCCCTCCTCGGGGACAGGTGAACACTGAAGCTTTCTTT.

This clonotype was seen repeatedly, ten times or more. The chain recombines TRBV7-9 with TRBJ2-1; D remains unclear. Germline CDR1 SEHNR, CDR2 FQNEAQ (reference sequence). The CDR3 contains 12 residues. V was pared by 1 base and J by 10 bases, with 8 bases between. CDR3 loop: CASSLGLNEQFF. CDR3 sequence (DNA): TGTGCCAGCAGCTTAGGATTGAACGAGCAGTTCTTC.

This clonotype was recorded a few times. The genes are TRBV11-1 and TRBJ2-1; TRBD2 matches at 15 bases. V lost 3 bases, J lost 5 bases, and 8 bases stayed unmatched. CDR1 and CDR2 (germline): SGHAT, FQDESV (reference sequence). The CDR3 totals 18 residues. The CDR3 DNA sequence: TGTGCCAGCAGCTTGCCCAGGACTAGCGGGAGGGCCAACAATGAGCAGTTCTTC. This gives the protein CASSLPRTSGRANNEQFF.